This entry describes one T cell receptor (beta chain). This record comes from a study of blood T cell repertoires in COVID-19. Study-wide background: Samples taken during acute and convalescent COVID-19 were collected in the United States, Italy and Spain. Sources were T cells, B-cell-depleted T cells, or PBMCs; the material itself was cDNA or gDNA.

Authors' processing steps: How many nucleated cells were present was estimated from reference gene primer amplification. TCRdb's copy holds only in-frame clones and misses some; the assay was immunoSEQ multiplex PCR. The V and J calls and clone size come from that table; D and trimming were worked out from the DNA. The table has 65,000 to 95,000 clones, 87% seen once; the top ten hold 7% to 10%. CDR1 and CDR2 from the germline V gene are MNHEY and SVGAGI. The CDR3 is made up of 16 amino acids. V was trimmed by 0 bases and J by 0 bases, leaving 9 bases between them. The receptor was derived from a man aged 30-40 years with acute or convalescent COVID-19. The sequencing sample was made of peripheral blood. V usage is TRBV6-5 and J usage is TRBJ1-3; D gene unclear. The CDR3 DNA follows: TGTGCCAGCAGTTACTCCCGGGAAACCTCTGGAAACACCATATATTTT. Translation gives CASSYSRETSGNTIYF.